This TCR beta chain derives from a study of T cell repertoires in cytomegalovirus infection. At the level of the study: TCR beta signatures that were public indicated CMV infection and matching HLA type.

In this sample, this clonotype turned up many times. The antigen remains undetermined. Study-wide points: Of the TCR beta families, the public ones yielded a cumulative frequency that identified carriers of CMV plus the relevant HLA. What dominated the ex vivo response were HLA-C-restricted CMV-specific TCR beta clonotypes.

TCRdb passed the reads through MiXCR, listing each CDR3 protein once. The sample lists approximately 500,000 distinct CDR3 sequences; about 11% were seen once. Trimming stripped 5 bases from V and 3 bases from J, with 14 bases between. Germline CDR1 SGHTA, CDR2 FQGNSA. This CDR3 region has 15 residues. Sequencing was performed on PBMCs. The clonotype comes from a human donor in good health (CMV status not recorded). Some clones in this sample may be carry-over from other donors' samples. The rearrangement joins TRBV7-2 to TRBJ1-5; D perhaps matches TRBD1 (6 bases). DNA for the CDR3: TGTGCCAGCAGCCCCCACAGGGCGGCCAATCAGCCCCAGCATTTT. Translation gives CASSPHRAANQPQHF.